A single sample gave rise to the 8 T cell receptor beta chains below, sequenced in a study of cytomegalovirus exposure and HLA in healthy donors. 60 Vbeta and 13 Jbeta primers were used in PCR. TCRdb keeps only in-frame clones here, not all; method: immunoSEQ multiplex PCR. The table has 77,000 or so clones, more than 65% seen once. Sequencing was performed on PBMCs. The source is a man between 65 and 80 years old in good health and CMV-seropositive.

This chain joins TRBV7-2 and TRBJ2-3; tentatively, D is TRBD2 (7 bases). The germline V gene encodes CDR1 SGHTA and CDR2 FQGNSA. The germline V and J ends were trimmed by 0 bases and 7 bases, with 11 bases remaining between them. The CDR3 runs 14 residues. CDR3 bases: TGTGCCAGCAGCTTAGCGGGGAGGGACAATACGCAGTATTTT. It is translated as CASSLAGRDNTQYF.

The J gene is TRBJ1-5, the V gene TRBV19; perhaps TRBD1 as D (5 bases). The CDR3 covers 16 residues. The germline gives CDR1 LNHDA, CDR2 SQIVND (reference sequence). V lost 3 bases and J 6 bases, leaving 18 bases between the germline ends. CDR3 loop: CASSIEPYPRGQPQHF. The CDR3 coding sequence is TGTGCCAGTAGTATTGAGCCTTACCCAAGGGGTCAGCCCCAGCATTTT.

J is TRBJ2-5 and V is TRBV6-5; D unclear. V was shortened by 7 bases and J by 2 bases, with 14 bases between the two germline ends. The CDR3 loop spans 14 amino acids. CDR1 and CDR2 from the germline V gene are MNHEY and SVGAGI. The CDR3 coding sequence is TGTGCCAGCACTCGAACCGGGTCTCAAGAGACCCAGTACTTC. This sequence encodes CASTRTGSQETQYF.

This chain uses TRBV30 with TRBJ2-1; tentatively, D is TRBD2 (5 bases). V shed 3 bases and J shed 6 bases, with 9 bases lying between them. The V gene's germline CDR1 is GTSNPN and CDR2 SVGIG (reference sequence). This CDR3 has 12 residues. DNA for the CDR3: TGTGCCTGGAGCCCCAGCGGCAATGAGCAGTTCTTC. Translation: CAWSPSGNEQFF.

The J gene is TRBJ2-2, the V gene TRBV7-9; possible D gene TRBD1, 7 bases. Germline V gene lookup returns CDR1 SEHNR and CDR2 FQNEAQ (reference sequence). V lost 5 bases and J 2 bases, leaving 15 bases between the germline ends. This CDR3 is 16 amino acids long. The CDR3 sequence is CASSPRGTVNTGELFF. CDR3 coding DNA: TGTGCCAGCAGCCCCCGCGGGACAGTTAACACCGGGGAGCTGTTTTTT.

V gene TRBV7-9 combines with J gene TRBJ2-3; D is unresolved. The V gene lost 2 bases and the J gene lost 7 bases, with 16 bases spanning the gap. The CDR3 length is 15 residues. Germline lookup yields CDR1 SEHNR and CDR2 FQNEAQ (reference sequence). This CDR3 is CASSLSAETPNTQYF. DNA of the CDR3: TGTGCCAGCAGCTTAAGCGCCGAAACTCCTAATACGCAGTATTTT.

The rearrangement links TRBV6-1 to TRBJ2-3; 15 positions match TRBD2. Germline V CDR1 and CDR2: MNHNS, SASEGT. The V and J ends lost 4 bases and 0 bases, in that order; junction bases with no gene match: 11. This CDR3 comprises 20 residues. DNA of the CDR3: TGTGCCAGCAGTGTCCCCCCAGGACTAGCGGGGGGGGGAAGCACAGATACGCAGTATTTT. This translates into CASSVPPGLAGGGSTDTQYF.

The V and J genes are TRBV7-6 and TRBJ2-7; maybe TRBD1 (6 bases). Germline values: CDR1 SGHVS, CDR2 FNYEAQ. The CDR3 length is 15 residues. With 0 bases removed from V and 4 bases from J, the gap between germline ends came to 13 bases. The CDR3 coding sequence is TGTGCCAGCAGCTTAGCGTCGACAGGACGATACGAGCAGTACTTC. Translated, it gives CASSLASTGRYEQYF.